The source of this T cell receptor beta chain is a study of T cells after yellow fever vaccination. General observations from the study: Researchers report a weaker secondary response that nonetheless peaked faster, day 5 versus 15.

TCRdb re-analysed the 5' RACE reads in MiXCR, keeping a single row per CDR3 protein. The data hold some 350,000 distinct CDR3 sequences, with around a tenth observed a single time. Per germline, CDR1 DFQATT and CDR2 SNEGSKA (reference sequence). CDR3 size: 16 residues. Trimming stripped 1 base from V and 1 base from J, with 16 bases between. This clonotype was observed a single time. Its specificity is not known. The TCR sequence derives from a man younger than 30 who received the YFV17D yellow fever vaccine. The V and J genes are TRBV20-1 and TRBJ1-1, with a possible D match to TRBD1 (5 bases). Sequenced here: PBMCs, sampled on the day of the first yellow fever vaccination. The CDR3 loop reads CSARGRRGTPNTEAFF. DNA for the CDR3: TGCAGTGCTAGAGGTCGACGAGGGACCCCGAACACTGAAGCTTTCTTT.